A single sample gave rise to the 2 T cell receptor beta chains below, sequenced in a study of shared clonotypes between healthy human individuals. Clones were read by immunoSEQ multiplex PCR, and TCRdb kept only the in-frame ones, dropping some. The sample has hundreds of thousands of clones; around three quarters are singletons. The specimen sequenced was memory CD4+ T cells sorted from blood. The subset denotes: CD45RA-negative fraction. These receptors came from a young woman in good health.

This chain joins TRBV9 and TRBJ2-1; 8 bases match TRBD2. Germline assignment: CDR1 SGDLS and CDR2 YYNGEE. The V gene end was trimmed by 0 bases and the J gene end by 0 bases; junction bases not matched to a gene: 2. The CDR3 sequence is 16 residues long. The CDR3 DNA reads TGTGCCAGCAGCGTAGGCACTAGCGGCTCCTACAATGAGCAGTTCTTC. This translates into CASSVGTSGSYNEQFF.

The chain is built from TRBV5-1 and TRBJ2-5; TRBD1 matches at 7 bases. The J call may not be correct, given that the DNA end is closer to TRBJ2-7. This CDR3 spans 15 amino acids. Germline lookup yields CDR1 SGHRS and CDR2 YFSETQ. CDR3 loop: CASSLRFGTDYEQYF. CDR3 nucleotide sequence: TGCGCCAGCAGCTTACGGTTTGGGACAGACTACGAGCAGTACTTC.